This record concerns one T cell receptor beta chain sequence. V was trimmed by 5 bases and J by 3 bases, leaving 20 bases between them. The germline CDR1 and CDR2 sequences are MNHEY and SVGEGT. CDR3 size: 17 residues. The sample comes from a study of blood T cell repertoires in COVID-19. Study background: COVID-19 samples from acute and convalescent phases originated in the United States, Italy and Spain. T cells, B-cell-depleted T cells, or PBMCs supplied cDNA or gDNA.

Per the original methods: Reference gene primer amplification in the assay estimated nucleated cell counts. Using immunoSEQ multiplex PCR, the repertoire was profiled, and TCRdb retains in-frame clones only, with some absent. V, J and clone size are those of that table, while D and trimming were read from the DNA. The profile shows about 220,000 clones, about 78% of them singletons. This TCR was recovered from a woman aged 70-85 years with acute or convalescent COVID-19. The chain employs TRBV6-2 or TRBV6-3 and TRBJ1-3; perhaps TRBD1 as D (6 bases). The sample comprised peripheral blood. The CDR3 sequence: CASSDPGQQGLGNTIYF. DNA for the CDR3: TGTGCCAGCAGTGACCCCGGACAGCAAGGCCTTGGAAACACCATATATTTT.